This TCR beta chain was recovered during a study of B cell selection in AIRE deficiency (dated by TCRdb to about 2019). Broadly, across the study: Researchers compared TCRbeta repertoires of sorted blood CD4+ conventional T cells and regulatory T cells in AIRE-deficient patients with those in healthy controls. The TCR-sequenced cohort comprised about five AIRE-deficient APECED patients and about five healthy control donors.

The immunoSEQ platform was used to sequence the TCRbeta chain. Turning to the authors' computational methods: When conventional T cell repertoires were pooled, 85,000 to 120,000 distinct in-frame TCRbeta sequences were obtained from patients and some 1.4x10^5 from healthy donors. Public Treg TCRbeta sequences were defined as those shared by two or more individuals and were then searched for in Tconv repertoires. Differences between groups were assessed by Mann-Whitney U tests with Bonferroni-Dunn correction in GraphPad Prism 7.03. The immuneACCESS repertoire file appears here via TCRdb, limited to in-frame rearrangements. These files lack a portion of the clones; in checked studies, under half of the deficit traces to unresolved V genes, and the cause of the others is not known. V, J and clone size derive from that table, while D and trimming were established from the DNA sequence. The sample records about 25,000 clones, about 95% of which are singletons. Roughly 0.23% of the sample belongs to the ten largest clones.

CDR1 is given as SNHLY and CDR2 as FYNNEI, both from the germline V gene. V loses 2 bases, J loses 5 bases, and the germline ends lie 9 bases apart. From its cysteine to its phenylalanine, the CDR3 spans 14 amino acids. Here the CDR3 DNA is all that survives: 42 bases in frame from base 1. Study-wide conclusions, independent of this receptor: TCRBV gene usage, CDR3 length and TCR diversity in Tconv and Treg cells from AIRE-deficient patients were found to be similar to those in cells from healthy donors. Approximately 30% of the Treg TCRbeta sequences shared among healthy donors were detected in patient Tconv cells, suggesting that Treg-biased clones are diverted into the Tconv compartment. Sequencing covered only TCRbeta chains, and 36.6% of shared healthy-donor Treg sequences were also present in healthy Tconv, possibly due to differing TCRalpha chains. Among some 3,900 shared Treg TCRbeta sequences, about 30% were shared exclusively by healthy donors and around 8.7% exclusively by patients, which suggests that Treg selection is less efficient in the absence of AIRE. Shared Treg sequences had shorter CDR3s, reflecting a bias toward rearrangements with few non-templated nucleotide insertions.

Only one count was recorded for this clone. The clone's antigen remains unknown. Qualities for individual bases were not recorded, and no much larger clone is one base off. Conventional CD4 T cells were sorted as CD4+CD127+ cells. Control samples came from healthy donors unrelated to the patients. Tconv and Treg cells for TCRbeta sequencing were sorted on a FACSAria flow cytometer. Sorted cells were collected into 5-ml round-bottom polystyrene tubes, and dry cell pellets were frozen at -80°C before sequencing. Sequencing was performed on CD4+CD127+ conventional T cells sorted from PBMCs. The chain joins TRBV2 to TRBJ1-4, and possibly TRBD1, on 6 matching bases. This sequence was found in a human donor in good health. The bases are TGTGCCAGCAGTGAAAGGGGGGCCAATGAAAAACTGTTTTTT. Translation gives CASSERGANEKLFF.